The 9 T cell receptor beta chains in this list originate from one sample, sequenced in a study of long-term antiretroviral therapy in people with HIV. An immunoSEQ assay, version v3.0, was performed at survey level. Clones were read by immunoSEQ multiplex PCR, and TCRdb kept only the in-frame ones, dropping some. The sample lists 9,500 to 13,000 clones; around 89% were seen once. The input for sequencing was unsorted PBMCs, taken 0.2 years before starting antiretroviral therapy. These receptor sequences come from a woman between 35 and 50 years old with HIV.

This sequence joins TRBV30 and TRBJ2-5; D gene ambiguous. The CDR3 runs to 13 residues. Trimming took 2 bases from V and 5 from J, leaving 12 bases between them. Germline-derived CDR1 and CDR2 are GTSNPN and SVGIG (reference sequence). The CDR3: CAWSTGLRETQYF. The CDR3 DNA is TGTGCCTGGAGTACGGGTTTACGGGAGACCCAGTACTTC.

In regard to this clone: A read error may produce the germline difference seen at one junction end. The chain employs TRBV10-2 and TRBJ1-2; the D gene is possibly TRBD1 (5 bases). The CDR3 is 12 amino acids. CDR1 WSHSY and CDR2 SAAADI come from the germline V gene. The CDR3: CASSESGRGSTF. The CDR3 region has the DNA TGCGCCAGCAGTGAGTCGGGGAGGGGCTCCACCTTC.

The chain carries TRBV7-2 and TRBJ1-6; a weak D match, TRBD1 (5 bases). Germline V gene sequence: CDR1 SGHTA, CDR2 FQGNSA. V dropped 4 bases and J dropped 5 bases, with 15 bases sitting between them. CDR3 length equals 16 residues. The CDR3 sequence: CASSSSPGTDNSPLHF. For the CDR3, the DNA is TGTGCCAGCAGCTCCTCCCCCGGGACGGATAATTCACCCCTCCACTTT. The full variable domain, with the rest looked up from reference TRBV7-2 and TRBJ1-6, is GAGVSQSPSNKVTEKGKDVELRCDPISGHTALYWYRQSLGQGLEFLIYFQGNSAPDKSGLPSDRFSAERTGGSVSTLTIQRTQQEDSAVYLCASSSSPGTDNSPLHFGNGTRLTVT.

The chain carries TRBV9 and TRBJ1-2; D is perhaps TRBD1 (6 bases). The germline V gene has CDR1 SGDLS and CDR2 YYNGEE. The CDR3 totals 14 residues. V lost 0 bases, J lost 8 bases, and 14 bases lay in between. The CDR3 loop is CASSVDPGVDGYTF. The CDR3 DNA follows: TGTGCCAGCAGCGTAGATCCAGGGGTAGACGGCTACACCTTC.

CDR3 coding DNA: TGTGCCAGCATCCCCGATCCGGGACAGGGAATTTACGAGCAGTACTTC. Protein sequence: CASIPDPGQGIYEQYF. The gene calls are TRBV6-6 and TRBJ2-7; 9 positions agree with TRBD1. CDR3 length: 16 residues. V lost 7 bases and J lost 4; bases outside the gene matches: 14. Germline CDR1 MNHNY, CDR2 SVGAGI (reference sequence).

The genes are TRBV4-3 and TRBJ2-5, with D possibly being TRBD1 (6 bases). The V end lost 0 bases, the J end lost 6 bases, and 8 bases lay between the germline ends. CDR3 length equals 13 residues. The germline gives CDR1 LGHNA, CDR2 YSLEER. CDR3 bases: TGCGCCAGCAGCCAAGACAGGGGACAGACCCAGTACTTC. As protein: CASSQDRGQTQYF.

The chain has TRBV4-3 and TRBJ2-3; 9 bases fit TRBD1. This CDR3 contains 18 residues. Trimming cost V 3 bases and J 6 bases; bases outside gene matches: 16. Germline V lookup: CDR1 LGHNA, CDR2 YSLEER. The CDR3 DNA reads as TGCGCCAGCAGCCAGACGCCACCGGGACAGGGTGGGGGGGATACGCAGTATTTT. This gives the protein CASSQTPPGQGGGDTQYF.

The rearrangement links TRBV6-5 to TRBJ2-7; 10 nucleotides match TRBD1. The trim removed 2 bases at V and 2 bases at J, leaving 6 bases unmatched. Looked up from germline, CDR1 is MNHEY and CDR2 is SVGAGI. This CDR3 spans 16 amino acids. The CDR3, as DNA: TGTGCCAGCAGTTACCGACGAGGGACAGGGGCCTACGAGCAGTACTTC. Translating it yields CASSYRRGTGAYEQYF.

CDR3 DNA: TGTGCCAGCAGCCTCGGACTAGCTAGCACAGATACGCAGTATTTT. This encodes CASSLGLASTDTQYF. The chain links TRBV7-9 to TRBJ2-3; 8 bases map to TRBD2. V trimming: 5 bases; J trimming: 0 bases; junction bases outside the gene matches: 4. The CDR3 is 15 residues long. Germline-derived CDR1 and CDR2 are SEHNR and FQNEAQ (reference sequence).